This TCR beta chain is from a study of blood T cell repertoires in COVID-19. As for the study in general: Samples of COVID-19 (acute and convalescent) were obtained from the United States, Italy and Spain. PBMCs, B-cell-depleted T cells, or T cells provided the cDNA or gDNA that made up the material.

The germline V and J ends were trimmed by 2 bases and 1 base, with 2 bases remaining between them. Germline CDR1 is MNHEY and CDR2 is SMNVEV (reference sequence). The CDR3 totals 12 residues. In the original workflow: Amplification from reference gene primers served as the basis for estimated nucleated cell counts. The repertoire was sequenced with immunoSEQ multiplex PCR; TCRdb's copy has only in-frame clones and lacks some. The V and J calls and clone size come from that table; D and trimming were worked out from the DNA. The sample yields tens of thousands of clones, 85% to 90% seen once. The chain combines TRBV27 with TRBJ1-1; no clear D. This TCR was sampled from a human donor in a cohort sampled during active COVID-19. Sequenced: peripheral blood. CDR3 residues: CASSLQNTEAFF. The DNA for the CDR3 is TGTGCCAGCAGTTTACAGAACACTGAAGCTTTCTTT.